The 4 T cell receptor beta chains listed next were all sequenced from one sample in a study of T cell responses to AZD1222 COVID-19 vaccine. Produced via immunoSEQ multiplex PCR; TCRdb's table is partial and in-frame only. The repertoire holds some 66,000 clones, with about 88% as singletons. The sequenced sample was peripheral blood, obtained on day 0 of AZD1222 vaccination. Source of these receptors: an adult in good health.

V gene TRBV11-3 combines with J gene TRBJ2-1, with D unresolved. CDR1 is SGHNT, CDR2 YENEEA, per germline. The ends were cut back, 4 bases at V and 0 bases at J, with 7 bases in the middle. The CDR3 length is 14 residues. CDR3 in amino acids: CASSSTSSYNEQFF. Written as DNA, the CDR3 is TGTGCCAGCAGCTCGACGAGCTCCTACAATGAGCAGTTCTTC.

The chain carries TRBV29-1 and TRBJ2-3; D uncertain. V was trimmed by 6 bases and J by 1 base, leaving 17 bases between them. CDR3 length equals 15 residues. In germline, CDR1 is SQVTM, CDR2 ANQGSEA. The CDR3 loop reads CSVDPQTLGTDTQYF. CDR3 coding DNA: TGCAGCGTAGACCCCCAGACCCTTGGCACAGATACGCAGTATTTT.

V and J are TRBV6-5 and TRBJ1-4; D is undetermined. V lost 11 bases to trimming and J lost 8 bases, with 15 bases between them. The CDR3 is made up of 12 amino acids. Germline lookup yields CDR1 MNHEY and CDR2 SVGAGI. Here the CDR3 reads CAAGEGYEKLFF. CDR3 DNA sequence: TGTGCCGCCGGGGAGGGATACGAAAAACTGTTTTTT.

The gene calls are TRBV5-8 and TRBJ2-7; no reliable D call. The CDR3 covers 13 residues. Trimming pared 2 bases from V and 3 bases from J, leaving 9 bases between. Germline CDR1 reads SGHTS; CDR2 reads YDEGEE. The CDR3 nucleotides are TGTGCCAGCAGCTTAGGTATCTACTACGAGCAGTACTTC. Protein: CASSLGIYYEQYF. Supplemented by reference TRBV5-8 and TRBJ2-7, the full variable domain reads EAGVTQSPTHLIKTRGQQATLRCSPISGHTSVYWYQQALGLGLQFLLWYDEGEERNRGNFPPRFSGRQFPNYSSELNVNALELEDSALYLCASSLGIYYEQYFGPGTRLTVT.